This is a list of T cell receptor beta chains from one sample in a study of T cell repertoires in cytomegalovirus infection. TCRdb recomputed calls from the reads with MiXCR, one row per CDR3 protein. The repertoire consists of 750,000 to 950,000 distinct CDR3 sequences, with almost 30% occurring once and the leading ten covering around 13%. Which antigens these TCRs recognize remains unknown. Sequenced material: cultured CD8+ T cells from PBMCs, taken from culture after CMV antigen stimulation. These receptors all come from a human donor in good health (CMV status not recorded). Some clones in this sample may be carry-over from other donors' samples. CDR3s include the opening cysteine and the closing phenylalanine or tryptophan. The D gene is left open where the match is weak. Expanded clones are given a class, and other clones once, few, many or no size at all.

clone_size	v_call	j_call	d_call	cdr3_aa	cdr3_nt
-	TRBV20-1	TRBJ2-2	-	CSAAGPNTGELFF	TGCAGTGCTGCGGGGCCGAACACCGGGGAGCTGTTTTTT
-	TRBV7-9	TRBJ2-6	-	CASSPRWGSGANVLTF	TGTGCCAGCAGCCCCAGGTGGGGCTCTGGGGCCAACGTCCTGACTTTC
once	TRBV7-6	TRBJ1-1	-	CASRAGLGAVF	TGTGCCAGCAGGGCAGGCCTCGGAGCTGTCTTT
once	TRBV15	TRBJ2-5	-	CATSRAGKKLETQYF	TGTGCCACCAGCAGAGCGGGGAAGAAATTAGAGACCCAGTACTTC
few	TRBV12-3/TRBV12-4	TRBJ1-5	-	CASSFWGSGQPQHF	TGTGCCAGCAGTTTTTGGGGTTCCGGTCAGCCCCAGCATTTT
few	TRBV12-3/TRBV12-4	TRBJ2-5	-	CASRVSETQYF	TGTGCCAGCAGAGTCAGTGAGACCCAGTACTTC
-	TRBV19	TRBJ1-5	-	CASRGTMVQPQHF	TGTGCCAGTAGGGGGACAATGGTCCAGCCCCAGCATTTT
-	TRBV20-1	TRBJ1-4	TRBD1	CSAKDRGWTNEKLFF	TGCAGTGCTAAAGACAGGGGATGGACTAATGAAAAACTGTTTTTT
-	TRBV7-9	TRBJ2-1	-	CASSLDGFYNEQFF	TGTGCCAGCAGCTTAGATGGGTTCTACAATGAGCAGTTCTTC
few	TRBV4-2	TRBJ2-3	TRBD1	CASSHSGTGIVDTQYF	TGTGCCAGCAGCCATTCCGGGACAGGGATTGTCGATACGCAGTATTTT
-	TRBV4-1	TRBJ2-1	-	CASSQVLDTNEQFF	TGCGCCAGCAGCCAAGTCTTGGACACCAATGAGCAGTTCTTC
-	TRBV7-9	TRBJ1-4	-	CASSPSLERRDNEKLFF	TGTGCCAGCAGCCCCAGCCTAGAAAGGCGGGATAATGAAAAACTGTTTTTT
-	TRBV12-3/TRBV12-4	TRBJ2-1	-	CASSLDRVLAQHGYNEQFF	TGTGCCAGCAGTTTAGACAGGGTTCTTGCCCAACACGGATACAATGAGCAGTTCTTC
-	TRBV4-1	TRBJ1-5	-	CASSLRQNDQPQHF	TGCGCCAGCAGCCTTCGACAGAACGATCAGCCCCAGCATTTT
-	TRBV20-1	TRBJ1-5	TRBD1	CSAPGTGNNQPQHF	TGCAGTGCTCCCGGGACAGGGAACAATCAGCCCCAGCATTTT
few	TRBV6-6	TRBJ2-2	TRBD1	CASSYGPGQGVAGELFF	TGTGCCAGCAGTTACGGGCCGGGACAGGGGGTCGCCGGGGAGCTGTTTTTT
few	TRBV7-9	TRBJ1-1	TRBD1	CASSFGQGHTEAFF	TGTGCCAGCAGCTTCGGACAGGGGCACACTGAAGCTTTCTTT